The 17 T cell receptor beta chains in this list originate from one sample, sequenced in a study of cytomegalovirus exposure and HLA in healthy donors (dated by TCRdb to between 2016 and 2019). Libraries were constructed by the immunoSEQ multiplex PCR assay. A mixture of 60 forward primers for TCR Vbeta segments and 13 reverse primers for TCR Jbeta segments was used in the multiplex PCR. The table comes from immuneACCESS by way of TCRdb, which keeps in-frame sequences with V and J called. Part of the clones is missing from these tables; in studies checked, under half for an unresolved V gene and the rest for unknown reasons. The sample table records about 100,000 clones; approximately 79% of these occur just once. Around 15% of the sample goes to the ten largest clones. Input material: PBMCs. These receptor sequences come from a woman aged 40 to 50 in good health and CMV-seropositive.

The chain uses TRBV10-3 and TRBJ2-1, with 8 bases aligning to TRBD2. The CDR3 loop spans 15 amino acids. In germline, CDR1 is ENHRY, CDR2 SYGVKD. Trimming at V came to 10 bases and at J to 5 bases, leaving 13 bases not matched to a gene. The CDR3 DNA reads as TGTGCCACCGGGGTGATACGGGGGGGGCACAATGAGCAGTTCTTC. It specifies CATGVIRGGHNEQFF.

The table lists this clone with a count of one. The chain recombines TRBV7-9 with TRBJ1-4, with 9 bases fitting TRBD1. J gave up 5 bases and V 5 bases, and 3 bases lay outside the gene matches. The CDR3 has 14 amino acids. Germline loops: CDR1 SEHNR, CDR2 FQNEAQ (reference sequence). The CDR3 bases are TGTGCCAGCAGCAGAGACAGGGGGAATGAAAAACTGTTTTTT. Protein: CASSRDRGNEKLFF.

The V and J genes are TRBV18 and TRBJ2-5, with 15 positions matching TRBD2. Germline trimming cut 6 bases from V and 2 bases from J; bases unmatched to any gene: 16. CDR3 length equals 20 residues. The germline gives CDR1 KGHSH, CDR2 LQKENI. CDR3 protein: CASSRTPIPGLAGGQETQYF. DNA for the CDR3: TGTGCCAGCTCCCGGACACCTATACCGGGACTAGCGGGGGGTCAAGAGACCCAGTACTTC.

The chain recombines TRBV5-4 with TRBJ2-7; tentatively, D is TRBD1 (6 bases). CDR1 is SGHNT, CDR2 YYREEE, per germline (reference sequence). V was trimmed by 2 bases and J by 5 bases, leaving 11 bases between them. The CDR3 consists of 13 residues. The CDR3 sequence is CASSLGGEDEQYF. The CDR3 nucleotides are TGTGCCAGCAGCTTAGGGGGTGAGGACGAGCAGTACTTC.

This chain joins TRBV4-1 and TRBJ2-7; 8 bases match TRBD1. CDR1 and CDR2 (germline): MGHRA, YSYEKL. CDR3 length: 15 amino acids. V lost 0 bases, J lost 2 bases, and 3 bases stayed unmatched. CDR3 amino acids: CASSQENRGAYEQYF. In DNA, the CDR3 is TGCGCCAGCAGCCAAGAGAACAGGGGGGCCTACGAGCAGTACTTC.

This sequence joins TRBV4-1 and TRBJ2-7, with D perhaps TRBD1 (5 bases). Trimming removed 1 base at V and 3 bases at J, with 13 bases between. The CDR3 loop spans 15 amino acids. Germline CDR1 MGHRA, CDR2 YSYEKL. CDR3 sequence: CASSQVQGVYYEQYF. The CDR3 nucleotides are TGCGCCAGCAGCCAAGTCCAAGGGGTATACTACGAGCAGTACTTC.

J is TRBJ1-5 and V is TRBV2; TRBD1 aligns across 10 bases. The CDR3 totals 18 residues. CDR1 and CDR2 (germline): SNHLY, FYNNEI. V dropped 0 bases and J dropped 0; count of bases not matched to a gene: 5. CDR3 amino acids: CASSEALGQGYSNQPQHF. For the CDR3, the DNA is TGTGCCAGCAGTGAAGCGCTGGGACAGGGGTATAGCAATCAGCCCCAGCATTTT. Using reference TRBV2 and TRBJ1-5 for the parts outside the CDR3, the full variable domain is EPEVTQTPSHQVTQMGQEVILRCVPISNHLYFYWYRQILGQKVEFLVSFYNNEISEKSEIFDDQFSVERPDGSNFTLKIRSTKLEDSAMYFCASSEALGQGYSNQPQHFGDGTRLSIL.

This rearrangement joins TRBV7-9 to TRBJ2-4; D perhaps matches TRBD2 (5 bases). Germline values: CDR1 SEHNR, CDR2 FQNEAQ (reference sequence). V was pared by 4 bases and J by 6 bases, with 13 bases between. The CDR3 spans 14 residues. CDR3 amino acids: CASSSDYLGNIQYF. The DNA of the CDR3 is TGTGCCAGCAGCTCCGACTATCTAGGAAACATTCAGTACTTC.

V gene TRBV5-1 combines with J gene TRBJ2-1, with 14 bases fitting TRBD2. Germline V gene lookup returns CDR1 SGHRS and CDR2 YFSETQ. The CDR3 is made up of 19 amino acids. Germline trimming cut 4 bases from V and 1 base from J; bases unmatched to any gene: 10. CDR3 amino acids: CASSLTTSGGARSYNEQFF. CDR3 sequence (DNA): TGCGCCAGCAGCCTAACGACTAGCGGGGGGGCCCGGTCCTACAATGAGCAGTTCTTC.

This clone was recorded only once. The chain has TRBV19 and TRBJ2-5; 9 bases align to TRBD1. Trimming cost V 5 bases and J 4 bases; bases outside gene matches: 8. The CDR3 has 15 amino acids. The germline CDR1 and CDR2 sequences are LNHDA and SQIVND (reference sequence). The CDR3 region has the DNA TGTGCCAGTAGTCTACAACAGGGGGCGGGAGAGACCCAGTACTTC. Translated: CASSLQQGAGETQYF.

The chain carries TRBV5-5 and TRBJ2-5; 8 nucleotides match TRBD1. The CDR3 runs 16 residues. Germline loops: CDR1 SGHKS, CDR2 YYEKEE (reference sequence). Losses at the gene ends were 5 bases for V and 5 bases for J; bases not matched to a gene: 14. Written as DNA, the CDR3 is TGTGCCAGCAGAAATAATCTGCAGGGGGCGGGGGAGACCCAGTACTTC. It specifies CASRNNLQGAGETQYF.

The chain joins TRBV2 to TRBJ2-1; D is possibly TRBD2 (5 bases). The V end lost 7 bases, the J end lost 7 bases, and 26 bases lay between the germline ends. Germline lookup yields CDR1 SNHLY and CDR2 FYNNEI. The CDR3 is made up of 17 amino acids. The CDR3 here is CASIPPRPGNPRNEQFF. In DNA, the CDR3 is TGTGCCAGCATTCCCCCCCGTCCGGGGAACCCTAGGAATGAGCAGTTCTTC.

The chain is built from TRBV6-5 and TRBJ2-7; tentative D call: TRBD2 (5 bases). The CDR3 length is 11 residues. CDR1 is MNHEY and CDR2 is SVGAGI in the germline V gene. The germline V and J ends were trimmed by 5 bases and 3 bases, with 5 bases remaining between them. The CDR3 DNA reads TGTGCCAGCAGTGCGGGCTACGAGCAGTACTTC. This translates into CASSAGYEQYF.

The chain combines TRBV6-1 with TRBJ2-3, with TRBD1 identical over 8 bases. The CDR3 has 16 amino acids. The V gene's germline CDR1 is MNHNS and CDR2 SASEGT. The V segment lost 4 bases and the J segment 6 bases; nucleotides outside the gene matches: 12. In DNA form, the CDR3 reads TGTGCCAGCAGTGGCCGACAGGGGAAAAGGCGGGATACGCAGTATTTT. It specifies CASSGRQGKRRDTQYF.

The CDR3 nucleotides read TGTGCCAGCAGTCCGGGGGGTGCAGAGACCCAGTACTTC. It yields the protein CASSPGGAETQYF. This chain links TRBV11-2 with TRBJ2-5, with 7 nucleotides matching TRBD2. Trimming removed 6 bases from V and 4 bases from J; junction bases left unmatched: 5. The CDR3 covers 13 residues. From germline, CDR1 is SGHAT and CDR2 FQNNGV. Full variable domain (remainder filled in from reference TRBV11-2 and TRBJ2-5): EAGVAQSPRYKIIEKRQSVAFWCNPISGHATLYWYQQILGQGPKLLIQFQNNGVVDDSQLPKDRFSAERLKGVDSTLKIQPAKLEDSAVYLCASSPGGAETQYFGPGTRLLVL.

The chain couples TRBV29-1 to TRBJ1-1, with D possibly TRBD1 on 5 matching bases. The CDR3 extends over 14 amino acids. From germline, CDR1 is SQVTM and CDR2 ANQGSEA. V lost 7 bases, J lost 4 bases, and 19 bases lay in between. DNA of the CDR3: TGCAGCGCCCTTCCCAGGGTCGACGCCACTGAAGCTTTCTTT. Encoded protein: CSALPRVDATEAFF. Drawing the rest from reference TRBV29-1 and TRBJ1-1, the complete variable domain is SAVISQKPSRDICQRGTSLTIQCQVDSQVTMMFWYRQQPGQSLTLIATANQGSEATYESGFVIDKFPISRPNLTFSTLTVSNMSPEDSSIYLCSALPRVDATEAFFGQGTRLTVV.

V is TRBV5-6 and J is TRBJ1-6, with 7 positions matching TRBD1. The V segment lost 3 bases and the J segment 5 bases; nucleotides outside the gene matches: 2. Germline CDR1 reads SGHDT; CDR2 reads YYEEEE. This CDR3 is built from 14 residues. DNA for the CDR3: TGTGCCAGCAGCTCGGGACAGCATAATTCACCCCTCCACTTT. It encodes CASSSGQHNSPLHF.